This passage covers 24 T cell receptor beta chains from one sample sequenced in a study of T cells in Graves' hyperthyroidism and ophthalmopathy. TCR beta CDR3 region amplification was performed from RNA transcripts. An initial round of RT-PCR targeting the TCR CDR3 relied on the HTBI primer set. TCRdb called the multiplex PCR reads again in MiXCR, with one record for every CDR3 protein. This table holds 400,000 to 600,000 distinct CDR3 sequences, 20% to 25% found once. Sequencing was performed on blood. All receptors come from a man younger than 35 with Graves' hyperthyroidism.

This clonotype is a singleton in its sample. Mismatch with germline at one junction end may stem from a read error. The chain carries TRBV7-2 and TRBJ2-2; weak D call: TRBD2 (6 bases). This CDR3 is built from 15 residues. CDR1 is SGHTA, CDR2 FQGNSA, per germline. In DNA, the CDR3 is TGTGCCAGCAGCCGGGACTTTCTCCGCACCGGGGAGCTGTGTTTT. The encoded protein is CASSRDFLRTGELCF. Complete variable domain (other parts from reference TRBV7-2 and TRBJ2-2): GAGVSQSPSNKVTEKGKDVELRCDPISGHTALYWYRQSLGQGLEFLIYFQGNSAPDKSGLPSDRFSAERTGGSVSTLTIQRTQQEDSAVYLCASSRDFLRTGELCFGEGSRLTVL.

CDR3 coding DNA: TGCGCCAGCAGCTTTTCGCCGACGGAGACCCAGTACTTC. Translation: CASSFSPTETQYF. V usage is TRBV5-1 and J usage is TRBJ2-5, with D hard to call. V was pared by 2 bases and J by 5 bases, with 10 bases between. The CDR3 totals 13 residues. The germline V gene has CDR1 SGHRS and CDR2 YFSETQ.

This clonotype appeared many times. This chain connects TRBV25-1 to TRBJ1-1; weak D call: TRBD1 (6 bases). The germline V gene encodes CDR1 MGHDK and CDR2 SYGVNS. The CDR3 loop spans 11 amino acids. V lost 4 bases and J 10 bases, leaving 10 bases between the germline ends. The CDR3 bases are TGTGCCAGCAGTGTGGACAGAGCAGCTTTCTTT. It encodes CASSVDRAAFF.

The V and J genes are TRBV7-9 and TRBJ1-2; D unclear. The germline CDR1 and CDR2 sequences are SEHNR and FQNEAQ (reference sequence). The CDR3 has 12 residues. The V gene lost 0 bases and the J gene lost 7 bases, with 6 bases spanning the gap. The CDR3 protein is CASSLANFGYTF. DNA of the CDR3: TGTGCCAGCAGCTTAGCGAATTTTGGCTACACCTTC.

This sequence joins TRBV28 and TRBJ2-7, with 8 nucleotides matching TRBD2. The CDR3 loop spans 21 amino acids. Germline V gene sequence: CDR1 MDHEN, CDR2 SYDVKM. V was pared by 2 bases and J by 3 bases, with 24 bases of the junction left unmatched. The CDR3 loop reads CASSLSLDWAGGVVGLYEQYF. The CDR3, as DNA: TGTGCCAGCAGTTTAAGTCTCGACTGGGCGGGAGGCGTCGTGGGGCTCTACGAGCAGTACTTC.

In this sample, this clonotype turned up a few times. The chain combines TRBV6-4 with TRBJ2-2, with D unclear. CDR1 and CDR2 (germline): MRHNA, SNTAGT. V was trimmed by 0 bases and J by 8 bases, leaving 10 bases between them. The CDR3 consists of 14 residues. DNA for the CDR3: TGTGCCAGCAGTGACTCGACCGTTACTGGGGAGCTGTTTTTT. It yields the protein CASSDSTVTGELFF.

This clonotype was seen many times. This could be a read error, since a much larger clone is one nucleotide away. The V gene is TRBV6-1, the J gene TRBJ1-2; D is possibly TRBD1 (5 bases). The CDR3 totals 16 residues. The germline V gene has CDR1 MNHNS and CDR2 SASEGT. CDR3 residues: CASKQERAALGYGYAF. The CDR3 nucleotides are TGTGCCAGCAAACAGGAGCGGGCAGCTTTGGGCTATGGCTACGCCTTC.

This clonotype was counted between two and nine times. CDR3 sequence reads: CASTLGGVAGELFF. The CDR3 bases are TGTGCCAGCACCTTGGGGGGGGTCGCCGGGGAGCTGTTTTTT. This chain connects TRBV12-3 or TRBV12-4 to TRBJ2-2, with 7 nucleotides matching TRBD2. The trim removed 7 bases at V and 6 bases at J, leaving 8 bases unmatched. The CDR3 has 14 residues.

This clonotype has just a few counts. The chain couples TRBV20-1 to TRBJ2-2; D assignment may be TRBD1 or TRBD2 (5 bases each). The CDR3 has 13 residues. CDR1 is DFQATT, CDR2 SNEGSKA, per germline (reference sequence). V lost 7 bases to trimming and J lost 4 bases, with 13 bases between them. Written as DNA, the CDR3 is TGCAGTGGTCGGGACCCCGTCACCGGGGAGCTGTTTTTT. Translation: CSGRDPVTGELFF.

The sample holds many counts of this clonotype. V gene TRBV20-1 combines with J gene TRBJ1-5, with a weak D call TRBD1 (5 bases). CDR3 length: 15 residues. From germline, CDR1 is DFQATT and CDR2 SNEGSKA (reference sequence). Trimming left V 0 bases short and J 6 bases short, with 15 bases between. This chain's CDR3 is CSARDGGGDSQPQHF. For the CDR3, the DNA is TGCAGTGCTAGAGATGGGGGGGGGGATAGTCAGCCCCAGCATTTT.

This clonotype came up many times. This CDR3 reads CASSVDQGQPQHF. CDR3 sequence (DNA): TGTGCCAGCAGCGTAGACCAAGGACAGCCCCAGCATTTT. This chain joins TRBV9 and TRBJ1-5, with D uncertain. Germline CDR1 is SGDLS and CDR2 is YYNGEE. Deletions cut 0 bases from V and 7 bases from J, with 8 bases between. This CDR3 region has 13 residues.

This clonotype has at least ten counts. This rearrangement joins TRBV28 to TRBJ1-1; TRBD1 is a possible D gene (6 bases). Germline assignment: CDR1 MDHEN and CDR2 SYDVKM. The ends were cut back, 7 bases at V and 1 base at J, with 10 bases in the middle. The CDR3 loop spans 13 amino acids. The CDR3 loop is CASTLGQNTEAFF. In DNA form, the CDR3 reads TGTGCCAGCACCCTGGGACAGAACACTGAAGCTTTCTTT.

This chain connects TRBV6-1 to TRBJ1-1; tentative D call: TRBD1 (6 bases). V was clipped by 6 bases and J by 5 bases, with 16 bases between them. CDR1 and CDR2 from the germline V gene are MNHNS and SASEGT. The CDR3 extends over 14 amino acids. CDR3 sequence: CASRGGLQRTEAFF. The CDR3 DNA sequence: TGTGCCAGCAGGGGGGGGCTGCAAAGAACTGAAGCTTTCTTT.

This clonotype was seen repeatedly, ten times or more. The chain carries TRBV4-1 and TRBJ2-7; D is possibly TRBD2 (6 bases). Per germline, CDR1 MGHRA and CDR2 YSYEKL. Trimming pared 0 bases from V and 0 bases from J, leaving 15 bases between. The CDR3 runs 17 residues. CDR3: CASSQEGRGPRSYEQYF. The CDR3 bases are TGCGCCAGCAGCCAAGAAGGGCGGGGTCCCCGCTCCTACGAGCAGTACTTC.

The V call is TRBV20-1, the J call TRBJ1-3, with D possibly matching TRBD1 (6 bases). The CDR3 totals 15 residues. Germline values: CDR1 DFQATT, CDR2 SNEGSKA (reference sequence). Deletions cut 1 base from V and 1 base from J, with 11 bases between. CDR3 loop: CSARVGTNSGNTIYF. The CDR3 DNA reads TGCAGTGCTAGAGTCGGGACAAATTCTGGAAACACCATATATTTT.

In its sample, this clonotype was seen many times. The chain couples TRBV9 to TRBJ2-2; no firm D call. Between the trimmed V and J ends, which lost 0 bases and 2 bases, there was a span of 11 bases. The germline CDR1 and CDR2 sequences are SGDLS and YYNGEE. The CDR3 spans 16 residues. The CDR3 loop reads CASSVEKARNTGELFF. The CDR3 DNA reads TGTGCCAGCAGCGTAGAAAAGGCACGTAACACCGGGGAGCTGTTTTTT.

This clonotype was detected many times. The rearrangement uses TRBV6-5 and TRBJ2-2, with TRBD1 identical over 8 bases. The junction had 4 bases not matched to a gene; V was cut back by 0 bases and J by 4 bases. The CDR3 length is 16 residues. Looked up from germline, CDR1 is MNHEY and CDR2 is SVGAGI. The CDR3 protein is CASSYSPGGGTGELFF. The CDR3 DNA sequence: TGTGCCAGCAGTTACTCCCCAGGGGGCGGCACCGGGGAGCTGTTTTTT.

Details on this clonotype: A read error may account for a junction end that differs from germline. The gene calls are TRBV12-3 or TRBV12-4 and TRBJ2-7, with TRBD2 matching 9 bases. This CDR3 has 13 amino acids. The CDR3 sequence is CASRLAGALEQYF. The CDR3 nucleotides read TGTGCCAGCAGATTAGCGGGAGCTCTAGAGCAGTACTTC.

The V call is TRBV28, the J call TRBJ2-7; 8 bases are shared with TRBD1. J lost 2 bases, V lost 2 bases, and 8 bases had no gene match. Germline V CDR1 and CDR2: MDHEN, SYDVKM. This CDR3 is built from 16 residues. The chain's CDR3 is CASSLQPRDRTYEQYF. The DNA for the CDR3 is TGTGCCAGCAGTTTACAGCCTCGGGACAGGACCTACGAGCAGTACTTC.

This clonotype has ten or more counts. V usage is TRBV6-1 and J usage is TRBJ2-7, with 9 bases that match TRBD1. J was trimmed by 1 base and V by 2 bases; bases with no gene match: 3. This CDR3 has 15 residues. Looked up from germline, CDR1 is MNHNS and CDR2 is SASEGT. The CDR3 coding sequence is TGTGCCAGCAGTGAAACTGGGACAGGGTCCTACGAGCAGTACTTC. This sequence encodes CASSETGTGSYEQYF.

This clonotype showed up just a few times. V and J are TRBV5-1 and TRBJ1-1; 7 bases line up with TRBD1. Per the germline V gene, CDR1 is SGHRS and CDR2 is YFSETQ. Germline trimming cut 0 bases from V and 3 bases from J; bases unmatched to any gene: 5. The CDR3 totals 15 residues. This CDR3 is CASSLEGAWDTEAFF. The DNA of the CDR3 is TGCGCCAGCAGCTTGGAGGGGGCGTGGGACACTGAAGCTTTCTTT.

In regard to this clonotype: A much more abundant neighbour one base away suggests this may be a read error. The final CDR3 position lacks the conserved phenylalanine or tryptophan, pointing to a likely read error. This chain uses TRBV10-2 with TRBJ2-7, with 7 nucleotides matching TRBD2. The CDR3 is 11 amino acids. Germline values: CDR1 WSHSY, CDR2 SAAADI. J lost 3 bases, V lost 8 bases, and 1 base had no gene match. The CDR3 spells CASGGGYEQYY. The DNA of the CDR3 is TGCGCCAGCGGGGGGGGCTACGAGCAGTACTAC.

About this clonotype itself: A junction end diverges from the germline sequence, so it may reflect a read error. CDR3 DNA: TGTGCCAGCAGCCTTGCCCGGGACGTGCCCGGGGAGCTGTCTTTT. This translates into CASSLARDVPGELSF. The chain uses TRBV6-2 or TRBV6-3 and TRBJ2-2; D is tentatively TRBD1 or TRBD2 (5 bases each). Germline V gene data show CDR1 as MNHEY and CDR2 as SVGEGT. The CDR3 extends over 15 amino acids.

Ten or more counts support this clonotype. This chain links TRBV7-2 with TRBJ1-2; no clear D gene. The CDR3 sequence is 13 residues long. Trimming removed 5 bases at V and 7 bases at J, with 14 bases between. The germline gives CDR1 SGHTA, CDR2 FQGNSA. For the CDR3, the DNA is TGTGCCAGCAGCAGAGACGGTCGAGGTGGCTACACCTTC. Translation gives CASSRDGRGGYTF. The full variable domain, with the rest looked up from reference TRBV7-2 and TRBJ1-2, is GAGVSQSPSNKVTEKGKDVELRCDPISGHTALYWYRQSLGQGLEFLIYFQGNSAPDKSGLPSDRFSAERTGGSVSTLTIQRTQQEDSAVYLCASSRDGRGGYTFGSGTRLTVV.